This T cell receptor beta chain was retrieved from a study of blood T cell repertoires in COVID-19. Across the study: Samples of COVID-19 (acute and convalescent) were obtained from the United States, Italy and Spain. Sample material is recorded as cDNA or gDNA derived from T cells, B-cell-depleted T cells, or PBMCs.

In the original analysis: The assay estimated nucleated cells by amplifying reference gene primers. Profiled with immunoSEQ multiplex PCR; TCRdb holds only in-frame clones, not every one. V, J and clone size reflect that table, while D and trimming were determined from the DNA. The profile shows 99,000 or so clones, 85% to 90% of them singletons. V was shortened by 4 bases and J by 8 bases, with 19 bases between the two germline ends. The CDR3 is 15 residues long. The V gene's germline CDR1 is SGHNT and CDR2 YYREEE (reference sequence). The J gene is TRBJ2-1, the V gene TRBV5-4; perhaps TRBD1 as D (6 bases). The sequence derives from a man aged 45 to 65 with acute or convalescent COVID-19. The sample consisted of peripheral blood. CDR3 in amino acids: CASSGRDIVTDEQFF. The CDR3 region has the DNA TGTGCCAGCAGCGGCCGGGACATCGTTACGGATGAGCAGTTCTTC.